One and the same sample provided the 18 T cell receptor beta chains below, sequenced in a study of T-cell reconstitution after alpha-beta-depleted transplantation in children. TCRbeta library construction was performed incorporating unique molecular identifiers. TCRdb re-derived calls from the PCR reads in MiXCR, one entry per CDR3 protein. The table includes 200,000 or so distinct CDR3 sequences, 5.5% to 7% detected once. Sequencing was performed on PBMCs, taken before TCRalphabeta/CD19-depleted stem cell transplant. These TCRs come from a girl under three years old with combined immunodeficiency, due to receive a stem cell transplant.

The chain joins TRBV3-1 to TRBJ2-3; 7 bases align to TRBD2. This CDR3 is built from 17 residues. The germline gives CDR1 LGHDT, CDR2 YNNKEL (reference sequence). J gave up 5 bases and V 1 base, and 12 bases lay outside the gene matches. The CDR3 here is CASSQVGGGGPGDTQYF. Here the CDR3 DNA reads TGTGCCAGCAGCCAAGTAGGTGGGGGAGGGCCTGGAGATACGCAGTATTTT.

In its sample, this clonotype was seen many times. This chain connects TRBV15 to TRBJ2-7, with TRBD1 matching 9 bases. The CDR3 extends over 14 amino acids. The ends lost 9 bases at V and 5 bases at J; junction bases unmatched: 11. CDR1 is LNHNV and CDR2 is YYDKDF in the germline V gene (reference sequence). The CDR3 sequence is CATRYRDRDHEQYF. The CDR3 DNA is TGTGCCACTCGCTACCGGGACAGGGACCACGAGCAGTACTTC.

This clonotype was counted ten times or more. CDR3 residues: CASRQAPNEKLFF. The CDR3 DNA sequence: TGTGCCAGCAGACAGGCCCCTAATGAAAAACTGTTTTTT. J is TRBJ1-4 and V is TRBV7-2, with a possible D match to TRBD1 (5 bases). The V gene lost 6 bases and the J gene lost 3 bases, with 8 bases spanning the gap. Germline CDR1 SGHTA, CDR2 FQGNSA. CDR3 length: 13 amino acids.

The sample holds many counts of this clonotype. CDR3 nucleotide sequence: TGTGCCAGCAGCTCCGTAGGTGCCGGGGAGCTGTTTTTT. Its translation is CASSSVGAGELFF. This rearrangement joins TRBV7-9 to TRBJ2-2, with D unclear. Trimming removed 4 bases at V and 6 bases at J, with 9 bases between. Germline loops: CDR1 SEHNR, CDR2 FQNEAQ (reference sequence). This CDR3 is 13 amino acids long.

This clonotype was detected many times. The V gene is TRBV15, the J gene TRBJ2-2; 14 bases map to TRBD2. CDR3 length equals 19 residues. Losses at the gene ends were 5 bases for V and 4 bases for J; bases not matched to a gene: 12. Per the germline V gene, CDR1 is LNHNV and CDR2 is YYDKDF (reference sequence). Here the CDR3 DNA reads TGTGCCACCAGCTATCCGGGACTAGCGGGGGCCGGGGGCACCGGGGAGCTGTTTTTT. It codes for CATSYPGLAGAGGTGELFF.

This clonotype was seen many times. This chain uses TRBV7-8 with TRBJ2-6; 10 positions agree with TRBD1. V was pared by 5 bases and J by 0 bases, with 10 bases of the junction left unmatched. The germline CDR1 and CDR2 sequences are SGHVS and FQNEAQ. This CDR3 has 19 amino acids. CDR3: CASSPLGQGLFSGANVLTF. In DNA, the CDR3 is TGTGCCAGCAGCCCCCTGGGACAGGGGCTTTTCTCTGGGGCCAACGTCCTGACTTTC.

Many counts were recorded for this clonotype. V is TRBV29-1 and J is TRBJ1-1; D is uncertain. In germline, CDR1 is SQVTM, CDR2 ANQGSEA. V lost 8 bases and J 0 bases, leaving 13 bases between the germline ends. CDR3 size: 13 residues. The CDR3 protein is CSTPAQMNTEAFF. As DNA, the CDR3 is TGCAGCACACCCGCCCAGATGAACACTGAAGCTTTCTTT.

This clonotype has ten or more counts. This rearrangement joins TRBV25-1 to TRBJ2-5, with D unclear. Trimming removed 2 bases from V and 1 base from J, with 8 bases in between. Germline V gene lookup returns CDR1 MGHDK and CDR2 SYGVNS. This CDR3 has 14 amino acids. This chain's CDR3 is CASSERQIQETQYF. For the CDR3, the DNA is TGTGCCAGCAGTGAACGCCAGATCCAAGAGACCCAGTACTTC. The entire variable domain, with the rest obtained from reference TRBV25-1 and TRBJ2-5, is as follows: EADIYQTPRYLVIGTGKKITLECSQTMGHDKMYWYQQDPGMELHLIHYSYGVNSTEKGDLSSESTVSRIRTEHFPLTLESARPSHTSQYLCASSERQIQETQYFGPGTRLLVL.

This clonotype was seen at least ten times. The CDR3: CASSFEGLYEQYF. In DNA form, the CDR3 reads TGTGCCAGCAGTTTCGAGGGTCTCTACGAGCAGTACTTC. The V gene is TRBV28, the J gene TRBJ2-7, with D possibly being TRBD2 (5 bases). Germline-derived CDR1 and CDR2 are MDHEN and SYDVKM. V lost 3 bases, J lost 3 bases, and 9 bases lay in between. This CDR3 region has 13 residues.

This clonotype was seen ten or more times. This sequence joins TRBV6-2 or TRBV6-3 and TRBJ1-5; 7 bases are shared with TRBD1. CDR1 is MNHEY, CDR2 SVGEGT, per germline. This CDR3 is built from 16 residues. V dropped 0 bases and J dropped 5; count of bases not matched to a gene: 7. The CDR3 bases are TGTGCCAGCAGTTACTCGTCAGGGGGATCGGATCAGCCCCAGCATTTT. This codes for CASSYSSGGSDQPQHF.

This clonotype was seen repeatedly, ten times or more. The gene calls are TRBV29-1 and TRBJ1-1; perhaps TRBD1 as D (5 bases). V lost 2 bases and J lost 0, with 7 bases in between. CDR1 and CDR2 from the germline V gene are SQVTM and ANQGSEA. This CDR3 contains 13 residues. CDR3 nucleotide sequence: TGCAGCGTTGAAACAGGCCTGAACACTGAAGCTTTCTTT. As protein: CSVETGLNTEAFF. The full variable domain, its missing parts supplied by reference TRBV29-1 and TRBJ1-1, is SAVISQKPSRDICQRGTSLTIQCQVDSQVTMMFWYRQQPGQSLTLIATANQGSEATYESGFVIDKFPISRPNLTFSTLTVSNMSPEDSSIYLCSVETGLNTEAFFGQGTRLTVV.

The chain couples TRBV7-2 to TRBJ2-3; D gene unclear. This CDR3 has 16 amino acids. The germline V gene has CDR1 SGHTA and CDR2 FQGNSA. V was trimmed by 1 base and J by 6 bases, leaving 17 bases between them. This chain's CDR3 is CASSLGTALFRDTQYF. CDR3 coding DNA: TGTGCCAGCAGCTTAGGGACGGCTCTTTTCAGGGATACGCAGTATTTT.

The chain uses TRBV20-1 and TRBJ2-1; TRBD2 agrees at 9 bases. J gave up 5 bases and V 3 bases, and 14 bases lay outside the gene matches. CDR1 and CDR2 from the germline V gene are DFQATT and SNEGSKA (reference sequence). This CDR3 is 17 amino acids long. The CDR3 DNA follows: TGCAGTGCTAGGGGAATACTAGCGGGTTCCCTCCACAATGAGCAGTTCTTC. Residues: CSARGILAGSLHNEQFF.

This clonotype was observed at least ten times. CDR3 loop: CATSRRTGLYEQFF. In DNA form, the CDR3 reads TGTGCCACCAGCAGACGGACAGGTCTTTATGAGCAGTTCTTC. This chain connects TRBV15 to TRBJ2-1; 7 positions agree with TRBD1. Germline V gene data show CDR1 as LNHNV and CDR2 as YYDKDF (reference sequence). The CDR3 runs 14 residues. With V trimmed by 2 bases and J by 8 bases, 6 bases remained unmatched.

This clonotype occurred many times. This chain uses TRBV27 with TRBJ2-7, with 8 bases aligning to TRBD2. The CDR3 loop spans 15 amino acids. The ends lost 4 bases at V and 0 bases at J; junction bases unmatched: 5. Germline CDR1 and CDR2: MNHEY and SMNVEV (reference sequence). The CDR3 coding sequence is TGTGCCAGCAGTTATCTAGCGGGTAGCTCCTACGAGCAGTACTTC. This codes for CASSYLAGSSYEQYF.

There are many counts of this clonotype. The chain recombines TRBV4-1 with TRBJ2-7; D is ambiguous. This CDR3 has 14 residues. V lost 0 bases and J lost 3, with 9 bases in between. Germline lookup yields CDR1 MGHRA and CDR2 YSYEKL. CDR3 in DNA: TGCGCCAGCAGCCAAGATCTAGAGATCTACGAGCAGTACTTC. Its protein product is CASSQDLEIYEQYF.

This clonotype was seen repeatedly, ten times or more. This chain connects TRBV6-2 or TRBV6-3 to TRBJ1-1, with D perhaps matching TRBD1 (6 bases). In germline, CDR1 is MNHEY, CDR2 SVGEGT. V lost 2 bases, J lost 4 bases, and 29 bases lay in between. The CDR3 loop spans 20 amino acids. As DNA, the CDR3 is TGTGCCAGCAGTTACCCCACCCCCCTGACAGGATACCGTGGGGGCACTGAAGCTTTCTTT. Residues: CASSYPTPLTGYRGGTEAFF.

This clonotype was seen at least ten times. The chain employs TRBV12-3 or TRBV12-4 and TRBJ2-1; D may be TRBD1 (5 bases). Trimming removed 5 bases at V and 10 bases at J, with 24 bases between. The CDR3 consists of 16 residues. DNA of the CDR3: TGTGCCAGCAGTCCCTTTCAGGAAATAGGGGTCTCAGAGCAGTTCTTC. Translated: CASSPFQEIGVSEQFF.